These T cell receptor beta chains were read from a single sample in a study of long-term antiretroviral therapy in people with HIV. Clones were read by immunoSEQ multiplex PCR, and TCRdb kept only the in-frame ones, dropping some. This sample has 7,000 to 8,000 clones, with around 79% found just once. The input for sequencing was unsorted PBMCs, taken 0.1 years after starting antiretroviral therapy. The receptors come from a middle-aged man with HIV. The CDR3 runs from the conserved cysteine through the conserved F or W. The D gene is left open where the match is weak. Some rows mark clone size as missing; the rest say once, few, many or name a class of expanded clone.

abundance: NA
v_gene: TRBV4-1
j_gene: TRBJ1-2
d_gene: NA
len: 14
CDR3aa: CAQRTGGGRDGYTF
CDR3nt: TGCGCCCAGAGAACGGGGGGGGGAAGGGATGGCTACACCTTC

abundance: NA
v_gene: TRBV6-6
j_gene: TRBJ1-2
d_gene: NA
len: 13
CDR3aa: CASSPGGGGIPTF
CDR3nt: TGTGCCAGCAGCCCCGGGGGGGGAGGCATACCCACCTTC

abundance: NA
v_gene: TRBV4-3
j_gene: TRBJ2-7
d_gene: TRBD2
len: 16
CDR3aa: CASSQVGAGNRGEQYF
CDR3nt: TGCGCCAGCAGCCAAGTAGGAGCGGGAAATCGAGGCGAGCAGTACTTC

abundance: NA
v_gene: TRBV2
j_gene: TRBJ2-6
d_gene: NA
len: 16
CDR3aa: CASSAQGSDWANVLTF
CDR3nt: TGTGCCAGCAGTGCACAGGGCTCCGATTGGGCCAACGTCCTGACTTTC

abundance: NA
v_gene: TRBV10-3
j_gene: TRBJ1-2
d_gene: NA
len: 12
CDR3aa: CAIRDRYYGYTF
CDR3nt: TGTGCCATCAGGGACAGATACTATGGCTACACCTTC

abundance: once
v_gene: TRBV5-1
j_gene: TRBJ1-6
d_gene: TRBD1
len: 16
CDR3aa: CASSLDTGVFNSPLHF
CDR3nt: TGCGCCAGCAGCTTGGACACAGGGGTTTTCAATTCACCCCTCCACTTT

abundance: NA
v_gene: TRBV7-8
j_gene: TRBJ1-6
d_gene: TRBD1
len: 16
CDR3aa: CASSLAAGGPNSPLHF
CDR3nt: TGTGCCAGCAGCTTAGCGGCAGGGGGACCGAATTCACCCCTCCACTTT

abundance: once
v_gene: TRBV12-5
j_gene: TRBJ1-4
d_gene: NA
len: 15
CDR3aa: CASGTLGGRNEKLFF
CDR3nt: TGTGCTAGTGGTACCTTAGGGGGAAGGAATGAAAAACTGTTTTTT

abundance: NA
v_gene: TRBV5-6
j_gene: TRBJ1-6
d_gene: TRBD1
len: 17
CDR3aa: CASSYDTGAQGDSPLHF
CDR3nt: TGTGCCAGCAGCTACGATACAGGGGCCCAGGGAGATTCACCCCTCCACTTT

abundance: once
v_gene: TRBV27
j_gene: TRBJ2-7
d_gene: TRBD1
len: 14
CDR3aa: CASRPVTGDYEQYF
CDR3nt: TGTGCCAGCAGACCCGTAACAGGGGACTACGAGCAGTACTTC

abundance: NA
v_gene: TRBV7-9
j_gene: TRBJ2-1
d_gene: NA
len: 13
CDR3aa: CASSPPRGNEQFF
CDR3nt: TGTGCCAGCAGCCCCCCGAGAGGAAATGAGCAGTTCTTC

abundance: medium-sized
v_gene: TRBV27
j_gene: TRBJ2-1
d_gene: NA
len: 14
CDR3aa: CASSLSGSYNEQFF
CDR3nt: TGTGCCAGCAGTTTGTCAGGCTCCTACAATGAGCAGTTCTTC

abundance: NA
v_gene: TRBV7-2
j_gene: TRBJ2-5
d_gene: NA
len: 16
CDR3aa: CASSLVLGNSQKTQYF
CDR3nt: TGTGCCAGCAGCTTAGTATTAGGCAACTCCCAGAAGACCCAGTACTTC

abundance: NA
v_gene: TRBV11-2
j_gene: TRBJ2-7
d_gene: TRBD2
len: 15
CDR3aa: CASSLDPSGFYEQYF
CDR3nt: TGTGCCAGCAGCTTAGACCCTAGCGGCTTCTACGAGCAGTACTTC

abundance: NA
v_gene: TRBV6-1
j_gene: TRBJ1-1
d_gene: TRBD1
len: 14
CDR3aa: CASSYRGFNTEAFF
CDR3nt: TGTGCCAGCAGCTACAGGGGGTTCAACACTGAAGCTTTCTTT

abundance: NA
v_gene: TRBV30
j_gene: TRBJ1-2
d_gene: TRBD1
len: 15
CDR3aa: CAWSEGARLGYGYTF
CDR3nt: TGTGCCTGGAGTGAGGGGGCGCGGTTAGGGTATGGCTACACCTTC

abundance: NA
v_gene: TRBV6-1
j_gene: TRBJ2-3
d_gene: NA
len: 15
CDR3aa: CASSARRGGSDTQYF
CDR3nt: TGTGCCAGCAGTGCCCGCAGGGGAGGGTCAGATACGCAGTATTTT

abundance: once
v_gene: TRBV9
j_gene: TRBJ2-3
d_gene: NA
len: 13
CDR3aa: CASSVGWSDTQYF
CDR3nt: TGTGCCAGCAGCGTAGGTTGGTCAGATACGCAGTATTTT

abundance: NA
v_gene: TRBV14
j_gene: TRBJ2-1
d_gene: NA
len: 13
CDR3aa: CASSQVGGNEQFF
CDR3nt: TGTGCCAGCAGCCAAGTAGGAGGGAATGAGCAGTTCTTC

abundance: NA
v_gene: TRBV9
j_gene: TRBJ1-4
d_gene: TRBD1
len: 15
CDR3aa: CASSVAGTANEKLFF
CDR3nt: TGTGCCAGCAGCGTAGCCGGGACAGCTAATGAAAAACTGTTTTTT

abundance: NA
v_gene: TRBV12-5
j_gene: TRBJ2-3
d_gene: NA
len: 12
CDR3aa: CASGLESDTQYF
CDR3nt: TGTGCTAGTGGTTTGGAATCAGATACGCAGTATTTT

abundance: NA
v_gene: TRBV11-3
j_gene: TRBJ2-3
d_gene: NA
len: 14
CDR3aa: CASSGRLRPDTQYF
CDR3nt: TGTGCCAGCAGCGGGCGACTCCGCCCAGATACGCAGTATTTT

abundance: NA
v_gene: TRBV4-1
j_gene: TRBJ2-1
d_gene: NA
len: 15
CDR3aa: CASSQELGRSNEQFF
CDR3nt: TGCGCCAGCAGCCAAGAATTAGGACGGAGCAATGAGCAGTTCTTC

abundance: NA
v_gene: TRBV7-6
j_gene: TRBJ2-7
d_gene: TRBD2
len: 16
CDR3aa: CASSLAPSGGSYEQYF
CDR3nt: TGTGCCAGCAGCTTAGCGCCCAGCGGGGGCTCCTACGAGCAGTACTTC

abundance: NA
v_gene: TRBV15
j_gene: TRBJ2-6
d_gene: TRBD2
len: 16
CDR3aa: CATSRSLAADANVLTF
CDR3nt: TGTGCCACCAGCAGGTCACTAGCGGCGGACGCCAACGTCCTGACTTTC

abundance: NA
v_gene: TRBV5-1
j_gene: TRBJ1-2
d_gene: TRBD1
len: 14
CDR3aa: CASSLAGQGDGYTF
CDR3nt: TGCGCCAGCAGCTTGGCCGGGCAGGGGGATGGCTACACCTTC

abundance: NA
v_gene: TRBV15
j_gene: TRBJ2-7
d_gene: NA
len: 14
CDR3aa: CATSSSGDIYEQYF
CDR3nt: TGTGCCACCAGCAGCTCGGGGGACATATACGAGCAGTACTTC

abundance: NA
v_gene: TRBV2
j_gene: TRBJ2-7
d_gene: TRBD1
len: 15
CDR3aa: CASSSRDRGVDEQYF
CDR3nt: TGTGCCAGCAGTAGCCGGGACAGGGGAGTGGACGAGCAGTACTTC

abundance: NA
v_gene: TRBV7-6
j_gene: TRBJ2-7
d_gene: TRBD1
len: 13
CDR3aa: CASSYRTGGEQYF
CDR3nt: TGTGCCAGCAGCTACCGGACAGGGGGCGAGCAGTACTTC

abundance: NA
v_gene: TRBV7-8
j_gene: TRBJ2-7
d_gene: TRBD1
len: 15
CDR3aa: CASSLLRDRNEGQYF
CDR3nt: TGTGCCAGCAGCTTACTCCGGGACAGAAATGAGGGGCAGTACTTC

abundance: NA
v_gene: TRBV11-2
j_gene: TRBJ2-2
d_gene: TRBD1
len: 16
CDR3aa: CASSLGGGGWTGELFF
CDR3nt: TGTGCCAGCAGCTTAGGAGGGGGCGGATGGACCGGGGAGCTGTTTTTT

abundance: once
v_gene: TRBV9
j_gene: TRBJ2-1
d_gene: TRBD2
len: 17
CDR3aa: CASSVVVAGEAYNEQFF
CDR3nt: TGTGCCAGCAGCGTAGTTGTTGCGGGGGAGGCCTACAATGAGCAGTTCTTC

abundance: NA
v_gene: TRBV7-9
j_gene: TRBJ2-4
d_gene: NA
len: 15
CDR3aa: CASSPPQGPLNIQYF
CDR3nt: TGTGCCAGCAGCCCTCCCCAGGGACCATTAAACATTCAGTACTTC

abundance: NA
v_gene: TRBV5-6
j_gene: TRBJ1-5
d_gene: NA
len: 15
CDR3aa: CASSLVQESNQPQHF
CDR3nt: TGTGCCAGCAGCTTGGTCCAGGAGAGCAATCAGCCCCAGCATTTT

abundance: once
v_gene: TRBV30
j_gene: TRBJ1-1
d_gene: NA
len: 11
CDR3aa: CAWSVGLEAFF
CDR3nt: TGTGCCTGGAGTGTCGGACTTGAAGCTTTCTTT

abundance: NA
v_gene: TRBV9
j_gene: TRBJ1-1
d_gene: NA
len: 13
CDR3aa: CASSVGLLTEAFF
CDR3nt: TGTGCCAGCAGCGTGGGATTACTCACTGAAGCTTTCTTT

abundance: NA
v_gene: TRBV7-9
j_gene: TRBJ1-2
d_gene: NA
len: 12
CDR3aa: CASSSFNYGYTF
CDR3nt: TGTGCCAGCAGCTCTTTCAACTATGGCTACACCTTC

abundance: NA
v_gene: TRBV6-1
j_gene: TRBJ1-2
d_gene: NA
len: 13
CDR3aa: CASSDPVNYGYTF
CDR3nt: TGTGCCAGCAGTGACCCAGTGAACTATGGCTACACCTTC

abundance: NA
v_gene: TRBV28
j_gene: TRBJ2-7
d_gene: TRBD2
len: 15
CDR3aa: CASRKTSGGLYEQYF
CDR3nt: TGTGCCAGCAGAAAGACTAGCGGGGGCTTATACGAGCAGTACTTC

abundance: NA
v_gene: TRBV19
j_gene: TRBJ1-1
d_gene: TRBD1
len: 15
CDR3aa: CASSIVKTGSTEAFF
CDR3nt: TGTGCCAGTAGTATAGTTAAGACAGGGTCCACTGAAGCTTTCTTT

abundance: NA
v_gene: TRBV7-9
j_gene: TRBJ2-7
d_gene: NA
len: 15
CDR3aa: CASSLGPEGHYEQYF
CDR3nt: TGTGCCAGCAGCTTAGGGCCGGAGGGACATTACGAGCAGTACTTC

abundance: NA
v_gene: TRBV7-9
j_gene: TRBJ2-7
d_gene: NA
len: 14
CDR3aa: CASSEALRPYEQYF
CDR3nt: TGTGCCAGCAGCGAGGCCCTTAGGCCCTACGAGCAGTACTTC

abundance: few
v_gene: TRBV18
j_gene: TRBJ2-7
d_gene: NA
len: 13
CDR3aa: CASSPTPGAEQYF
CDR3nt: TGTGCCAGCTCACCAACCCCGGGAGCCGAGCAGTACTTC

abundance: NA
v_gene: TRBV27
j_gene: TRBJ1-5
d_gene: NA
len: 15
CDR3aa: CASSLAGLSNQPQHF
CDR3nt: TGTGCCAGCAGTTTAGCCGGATTAAGCAATCAGCCCCAGCATTTT

abundance: NA
v_gene: TRBV10-1
j_gene: TRBJ2-7
d_gene: NA
len: 14
CDR3aa: CASSEVLAKNEQYF
CDR3nt: TGCGCCAGCAGTGAAGTTCTAGCGAAAAACGAGCAGTACTTC

abundance: once
v_gene: TRBV30
j_gene: TRBJ1-1
d_gene: TRBD1
len: 15
CDR3aa: CAWSPGTGPNTEAFF
CDR3nt: TGTGCCTGGAGTCCCGGGACAGGGCCGAACACTGAAGCTTTCTTT

abundance: NA
v_gene: TRBV6-5
j_gene: TRBJ2-3
d_gene: NA
len: 13
CDR3aa: CASGWTYTDTQYF
CDR3nt: TGTGCCAGCGGGTGGACTTACACAGATACGCAGTATTTT

abundance: once
v_gene: TRBV29-1
j_gene: TRBJ1-5
d_gene: TRBD1
len: 14
CDR3aa: CSVGQGSGNQPQHF
CDR3nt: TGCAGCGTTGGACAGGGGAGCGGTAATCAGCCCCAGCATTTT

abundance: NA
v_gene: TRBV2
j_gene: TRBJ2-1
d_gene: NA
len: 15
CDR3aa: CASIPGRFSYNEQFF
CDR3nt: TGTGCCAGCATTCCGGGACGGTTCTCCTACAATGAGCAGTTCTTC

abundance: NA
v_gene: TRBV25-1
j_gene: TRBJ1-2
d_gene: TRBD1
len: 14
CDR3aa: CASSESDRGRGYTF
CDR3nt: TGTGCCAGCAGTGAAAGTGACAGGGGGCGAGGCTACACCTTC

abundance: medium-sized
v_gene: TRBV5-1
j_gene: TRBJ2-7
d_gene: NA
len: 13
CDR3aa: CASSLGAGYEQYF
CDR3nt: TGCGCCAGCAGCTTGGGGGCTGGCTACGAGCAGTACTTC

abundance: NA
v_gene: TRBV11-2
j_gene: TRBJ1-6
d_gene: NA
len: 16
CDR3aa: CASRDSSSSYNSPLHF
CDR3nt: TGTGCCAGCAGGGACAGTTCCTCCTCCTATAATTCACCCCTCCACTTT